The clone carrying this T cell receptor (beta chain) was counted once. Its cognate antigen is unknown. This specimen belongs to a study of T cell responses to AZD1222 COVID-19 vaccine. Assay used: immunoSEQ multiplex PCR; TCRdb lists only in-frame clones, some missing. The sample holds about 42,000 clones, about 87% seen once. Second-dose schedules of about 4 or about 12 weeks were combined. Trimming removed 9 bases from V and 0 bases from J, with 9 bases in between. CDR1 is MNHNY, CDR2 SVGAGI, per germline (reference sequence). CDR3 length: 12 residues. Study-wide results and caveats: Clonal diversity was possibly underestimated; the donors were predominantly white British and more often female. Vaccine-associated CD4 TCRs ranged over spike, dominating at 160-218 and 743-854. Reports indicate that nearly half of spike-specific TCRs are directed at unmutated variant regions.

V gene TRBV6-6 combines with J gene TRBJ2-7, with D tentatively TRBD1 (5 bases). The material sequenced was peripheral blood, taken 28 days after the second AZD1222 dose. The TCR comes from an adult who received the AZD1222 COVID-19 vaccine. The CDR3 DNA reads TGTGCCAGTGCCGACAGCTCCTACGAGCAGTACTTC. Its translation is CASADSSYEQYF.